Given below is one T cell receptor beta chain in context. This specimen comes from a study of T cell responses to AZD1222 COVID-19 vaccine. Trimming at V came to 6 bases and at J to 1 base, leaving 5 bases not matched to a gene. The CDR3 loop spans 17 amino acids. CDR1 and CDR2 (germline): SEHNR, FQNEAQ (reference sequence). Method: immunoSEQ multiplex PCR; TCRdb's copy keeps in-frame clones and lacks some. The sample yields under 200,000 clones, around 90% seen once. The V call is TRBV7-9, the J call TRBJ2-6; TRBD2 matches at 11 bases. The source material was peripheral blood, sampled on day 0 of AZD1222 vaccination. This sequence originates from an adult in good health. CDR3 nucleotides: TGTGCCAGCAGGTTACTAGCGGGGGTGTCTGGGGCCAACGTCCTGACTTTC. It specifies CASRLLAGVSGANVLTF.